The source of this T cell receptor beta chain is a study of blood T cell repertoires in COVID-19. Study-wide background: The analysed material was cDNA or gDNA that came from T cells, B-cell-depleted T cells, or PBMCs.

Per the authors' pipeline: From reference gene primer amplification, estimates of nucleated cell counts were derived. TCRdb's table, derived via immunoSEQ multiplex PCR, lists solely in-frame clones and lacks some. V, J and clone size were drawn from that table, and D and trimming were deduced from the DNA. The data contain about 370,000 clones, around 91% of them seen just once; the ten biggest clones take up roughly 0.99%. Participants came from fewer than 25 US areas, aged about 18 to 89 years. Participants were placed into cohorts based on the clinical history they reported. This clonotype originated in a man aged 18 to 30 who had recovered from COVID-19. Input material: PBMCs or T cells enriched from blood (not recorded which).

This CDR3 is CASSRISGGASYNEQFF. The CDR3 DNA is TGTGCCAGTAGTAGGATTAGCGGGGGGGCCTCCTACAATGAGCAGTTCTTC. The rearrangement links TRBV19 to TRBJ2-1; 11 positions agree with TRBD2. The germline CDR1 and CDR2 sequences are LNHDA and SQIVND (reference sequence). V lost 4 bases and J lost 0; bases outside the gene matches: 5. The CDR3 spans 17 residues.